Described below is a single T cell receptor (beta chain) sequence and its context. The antigen this receptor binds is unknown. One base away there is no much larger clone; base qualities are not given. The sample's time point, from its label and the paper: baseline before first vaccination. The vaccinee samples were drawn from two UK trials, COV001 and COV002, one of which was a single-blind randomized controlled phase 2/3 trial testing AZD1222 (ChAdOx1 nCoV-19) in healthy adults. Trial participant PBMC samples were collected at day 0 and day 28 after the second dose for TCRbeta chain sequencing. The sample is drawn from a study of T cell responses to AZD1222 COVID-19 vaccine (dated by TCRdb to the early 2020s). Regarding the study in general: Because spike-specific TCR depth and breadth did not differ between the two schedules, AZD1222 recipients who got a second dose at roughly 4 weeks were pooled with those who got a second dose at roughly 12 weeks. TCR sequencing covered fewer than 250 trial participants: 207 given two doses of AZD1222 and around 26 given two doses of MenACWY control vaccine. Trial participants were enrolled into age subgroups of 18-55, 56-69 and 70-plus years, which contained 148, 28 and 57 TCR-sequenced participants, respectively. Study-level results and caveats: Because no day 14 peak-response samples were available, the repertoires could be characterized only after the peak T cell response. Most participants were white British and females outnumbered males, and the authors suggested that clonal diversity may have been underestimated. CD4 TCRs associated with the vaccine covered the entire spike protein, and the dominant responses were in regions 160-218 and 743-854. Conclusions about previously exposed vaccinees are limited, since just six AZD1222 recipients were seropositive for SARS-CoV-2 at baseline. The 56-69-year group was small, and its depth increase did not reach significance, likely because of low power. After two AZD1222 doses, spike-specific TCR breadth and depth were significantly higher than at day 0 and than in MenACWY recipients. Epitopes outside the regions mutated in the B.1.351 and B.1.1.7 variants were reportedly recognized by nearly half of the unique spike-specific TCRs.

From the cysteine up to the phenylalanine, the CDR3 has a length of 15 residues. The read is trimmed to its CDR3 DNA, 45 bases read in frame from base 1. Here V drops 6 bases and J drops 4 bases, and the junction holds 7 bases not matched to any gene. CDR1 and CDR2, looked up from the germline V gene (reference sequence), are LNHDA and SQIVND. The CDR3 regions of human TCRbeta chains were analyzed by immunosequencing. Processing in the source paper ran as follows. Repertoire TCRs were matched against a reference library of SARS-CoV-2-specific TCRs generated with the MIRA antigen-specificity platform. Breadth meant the fraction of unique TCRs that were SARS-CoV-2-associated, whereas depth meant the fraction of total T cells that were SARS-CoV-2-associated. Each spike-specific TCR was assigned to its reactive spike region and to a CD4 or CD8 class using the MIRA data. Log10-transformed breadth and depth values were compared by one-way ANOVA with Sidak's multiple comparisons tests. The clones in this table, taken by TCRdb from immuneACCESS, are in-frame only. Not every clone is retained; where verified, under half of the shortfall comes from an unresolved V gene, and the cause of the rest is unknown. V and J calls and clone size are those listed in that table; D and trimming were worked out from the DNA. Recorded for this sample are under 55,000 clones; about 80% of them occurred a single time. The ten largest clones take up about 9.4% of the sample.

The sequencing used peripheral blood, collected on day 0 of AZD1222 vaccination. This receptor was identified in an adult in good health. This receptor chain uses TRBV19 and TRBJ1-4; 8 nucleotides in the junction match TRBD1. The sequenced DNA is TGTGCCAGTAGAGGGGGACAGGCGATTAATGAAAAACTGTTTTTT. Translation gives CASRGGQAINEKLFF.